This T cell receptor (beta chain) was obtained from a study of spatial heterogeneity in lung cancer. Study-level background: In the raw reads, each unique TCR and UMI combination was present more than ten times on average.

TCRdb used MiXCR to reprocess the 5' RACE reads, holding one entry per CDR3 protein. The table records 100,000 or so distinct CDR3 sequences, roughly 4.5% of them present only once. Points from the study as a whole: Mutation tallies in tumors tracked expanded intratumoral alpha and beta TCR counts. Regional and ubiquitous nonsynonymous mutations were tracked by counts of regional and ubiquitous expanded TCRs, respectively. Alpha chain coverage of tumor T cells was estimated at around 7%, and beta chain coverage at approximately 13%.

The trim removed 0 bases at V and 5 bases at J, leaving 10 bases unmatched. CDR1 is MNHEY and CDR2 is SMNVEV in the germline V gene (reference sequence). The CDR3 is 17 residues long. Time point defined: sample taken at primary tumor resection. Approximately 70 TRACERx patients with early, untreated non-small cell lung cancer donated samples. Worth noting for this clonotype: Its antigen is not identified.

This specimen consisted of lung tumor tissue, obtained at surgery. This chain connects TRBV27 to TRBJ1-5, with TRBD1 matching 7 bases. This clonotype was sampled from a male donor with early-stage non-small cell lung cancer. The CDR3: CASSLSRDSWAYQPQHF. CDR3 nucleotide sequence: TGTGCCAGCAGTTTATCCCGGGACAGTTGGGCTTATCAGCCCCAGCATTTT.